This entry lists 17 T cell receptor beta chains sequenced from one sample in a study of blood T cell repertoires in COVID-19. Assay: immunoSEQ multiplex PCR; the TCRdb copy retains only in-frame clones and omits some. The sample has about 180,000 clones; around 86% are singletons. The sequencing input was peripheral blood. All receptors come from a woman aged 25 to 39 with active or convalescent COVID-19.

This clone was found once. The V call is TRBV6-4, the J call TRBJ2-2, with a possible D match to TRBD1 (6 bases). CDR1 MRHNA and CDR2 SNTAGT come from the germline V gene. V dropped 4 bases and J dropped 2 bases, with 11 bases sitting between them. This CDR3 region has 15 residues. CDR3 bases: TGTGCCAGCAGTGGCGACAGGTTAAACACCGGGGAGCTGTTTTTT. Protein: CASSGDRLNTGELFF.

On this clone itself: At one end, the junction sequence differs from germline, possibly due to a read error. This rearrangement joins TRBV7-7 to TRBJ1-3, with 9 bases aligning to TRBD1. Germline assignment: CDR1 SSHAT and CDR2 FNYEAQ (reference sequence). The CDR3 totals 15 residues. This CDR3 is CASSFGTGNGNTIYF. CDR3 nucleotide sequence: TGTGCTAGCAGCTTTGGGACAGGGAACGGAAACACCATATATTTT.

J is TRBJ2-2 and V is TRBV19; TRBD2 aligns across 10 bases. Germline CDR1 LNHDA, CDR2 SQIVND (reference sequence). The V gene end was trimmed by 3 bases and the J gene end by 2 bases; junction bases not matched to a gene: 3. This CDR3 is 16 amino acids long. The CDR3 sequence is CASSMGTSVNTGELFF. The CDR3, as DNA: TGTGCCAGTAGTATGGGGACTAGCGTAAACACCGGGGAGCTGTTTTTT.

This chain links TRBV20-1 with TRBJ2-1; 8 positions match TRBD2. V lost 3 bases, J lost 5 bases, and 6 bases stayed unmatched. The germline V gene encodes CDR1 DFQATT and CDR2 SNEGSKA (reference sequence). The length of the CDR3 is 14 residues. The CDR3: CSASGGGTNNEQFF. For the CDR3, the DNA is TGCAGTGCTAGTGGCGGGGGGACAAACAATGAGCAGTTCTTC.

In DNA form, the CDR3 reads TGTGCCAGCTCACCCGGGAGGCAGGGTATTAACTATGGCTACACCTTC. Its protein product is CASSPGRQGINYGYTF. The V gene is TRBV18, the J gene TRBJ1-2; maybe TRBD1 (5 bases). CDR3 length: 16 residues. Germline V gene sequence: CDR1 KGHSH, CDR2 LQKENI. Trimming took 3 bases from V and 1 from J, leaving 15 bases between them.

This clone was found once. A read error may produce the germline difference seen at one junction end. The J gene is TRBJ2-1, the V gene TRBV18; D is ambiguous. The CDR3 sequence is 16 residues long. In germline, CDR1 is KGHSH, CDR2 LQKENI. The CDR3 here is CASSPPSPQLENGQFF. The CDR3 DNA follows: TGTGCCAGCTCACCACCGAGCCCCCAATTGGAGAATGGGCAGTTCTTC.

CDR3 in amino acids: CASRYRTVSSYEQYF. CDR3 in DNA: TGTGCCAGCAGATACCGGACAGTGAGCTCCTACGAGCAGTACTTC. The chain has TRBV6-5 and TRBJ2-7; tentative D call: TRBD1 (6 bases). The V gene's germline CDR1 is MNHEY and CDR2 SVGAGI. This CDR3 is built from 15 residues. V lost 6 bases and J 0 bases, leaving 15 bases between the germline ends.

V and J are TRBV12-2 and TRBJ1-2; TRBD1, the D gene given by the table, was not confirmed from the DNA. TRBV12-2 is designated a pseudogene. The CDR3 is made up of 15 amino acids. CDR3 DNA sequence: TGTGCAAGTCGCTTCTCCCGACAGGGACTTTTCGGCTACACCTTC. The encoded protein is CASRFSRQGLFGYTF.

This chain joins TRBV2 and TRBJ1-6, with D possibly TRBD1 on 5 matching bases. Germline lookup yields CDR1 SNHLY and CDR2 FYNNEI. CDR3 length: 14 amino acids. The V and J ends lost 4 bases and 8 bases respectively, with 12 bases between them. CDR3 region: CASSGGGYDSPLHF. The CDR3 DNA reads TGTGCCAGCAGTGGCGGGGGGTACGATTCACCCCTCCACTTT.

The J gene is TRBJ1-5, the V gene TRBV21-1; no DNA check was done on the table's D call, TRBD1. TRBV21-1 is shown as a pseudogene. The CDR3 extends over 15 amino acids. In DNA, the CDR3 is TGTGCCAGGCCTAGGACCCTGGACAACAATCAGCCCCAGCATTTT. This translates into CARPRTLDNNQPQHF.

This rearrangement joins TRBV28 to TRBJ2-7, with 7 bases lining up with TRBD1. The germline V gene has CDR1 MDHEN and CDR2 SYDVKM. Trimming at V came to 3 bases and at J to 1 base, leaving 6 bases not matched to a gene. The CDR3 length is 15 residues. The CDR3 spells CASSFQGVGSYEQYF. The CDR3 nucleotides read TGTGCCAGCAGTTTCCAGGGGGTCGGATCCTACGAGCAGTACTTC.

This chain links TRBV5-1 with TRBJ2-7, with a possible D match to TRBD2 (5 bases). The germline gives CDR1 SGHRS, CDR2 YFSETQ. CDR3 length: 14 residues. V lost 0 bases, J lost 2 bases, and 9 bases lay in between. The CDR3 DNA is TGCGCCAGCAGCTTGGGGGAGCCACCCTACGAGCAGTACTTC. This encodes CASSLGEPPYEQYF.

The chain carries TRBV28 and TRBJ1-5; 7 nucleotides line up with TRBD1. This CDR3 has 15 residues. The J segment lost 2 bases and the V segment lost 7 bases, leaving 8 bases of the junction unmatched. Germline lookup yields CDR1 MDHEN and CDR2 SYDVKM. The CDR3 reads CASTSGGSGNQPQHF. CDR3 bases: TGTGCCAGCACCTCAGGGGGAAGTGGCAATCAGCCCCAGCATTTT.

This clone was found a few times. J is TRBJ2-7 and V is TRBV28, with a tentative D call TRBD1 (7 bases). This CDR3 spans 15 amino acids. Trimming pared 5 bases from V and 2 bases from J, leaving 16 bases between. The V gene's germline CDR1 is MDHEN and CDR2 SYDVKM. CDR3 amino acids: CASSGGAGGTYEQYF. CDR3 bases: TGTGCCAGCAGTGGGGGAGCAGGGGGGACCTACGAGCAGTACTTC.

The chain links TRBV6-5 to TRBJ2-7; 10 bases match TRBD1. CDR3 length: 15 residues. The junction had 7 bases not matched to a gene; V was cut back by 7 bases and J by 1 base. CDR1 and CDR2 (germline): MNHEY, SVGAGI. The CDR3 nucleotides read TGTGCCAGCAACAGCCGGGACAGGGGATCCTACGAGCAGTACTTC. It translates to CASNSRDRGSYEQYF.

The genes are TRBV11-2 and TRBJ2-4; D unclear. The germline V and J ends were trimmed by 1 base and 0 bases, with 10 bases remaining between them. Germline-derived CDR1 and CDR2 are SGHAT and FQNNGV. The CDR3 length is 16 residues. Written as DNA, the CDR3 is TGTGCCAGCAGCTTAGTTCAGTTTTTAGCCAAAAACATTCAGTACTTC. It encodes CASSLVQFLAKNIQYF.

This chain links TRBV24-1 with TRBJ1-5; 9 bases match TRBD1. V shed 2 bases and J 4 bases; nucleotides not matched to a gene: 2. Germline values: CDR1 KGHDR, CDR2 SFDVKD. The CDR3 extends over 15 amino acids. CDR3 DNA: TGTGCCACCAGTGATTCCGGGACAGGGAATCAGCCCCAGCATTTT. Encoded protein: CATSDSGTGNQPQHF.